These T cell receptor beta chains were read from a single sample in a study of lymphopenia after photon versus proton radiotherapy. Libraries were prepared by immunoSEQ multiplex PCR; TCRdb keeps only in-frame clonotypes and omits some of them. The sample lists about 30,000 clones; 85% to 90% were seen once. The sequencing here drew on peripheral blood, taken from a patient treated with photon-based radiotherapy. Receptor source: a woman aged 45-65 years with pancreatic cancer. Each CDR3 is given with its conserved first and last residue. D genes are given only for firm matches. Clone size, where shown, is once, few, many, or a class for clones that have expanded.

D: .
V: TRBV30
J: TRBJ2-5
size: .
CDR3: CAWSRGRKYQETQYF
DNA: TGTGCCTGGAGCCGCGGCAGGAAGTACCAAGAGACCCAGTACTTC

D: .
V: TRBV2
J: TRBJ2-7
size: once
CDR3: CASKPREGATYEQYF
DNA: TGTGCCAGCAAGCCACGAGAGGGAGCGACGTACGAGCAGTACTTC

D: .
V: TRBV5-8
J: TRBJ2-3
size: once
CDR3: CASSLDSGVTDTQYF
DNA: TGTGCCAGCAGCTTGGACAGCGGAGTCACAGATACGCAGTATTTT

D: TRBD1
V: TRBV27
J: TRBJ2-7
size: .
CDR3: CASSRGTAYEQYF
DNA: TGTGCCAGCAGTCGAGGGACAGCCTACGAGCAGTACTTC

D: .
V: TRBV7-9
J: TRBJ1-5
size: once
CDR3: CASSRDGNQPQHF
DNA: TGTGCCAGCAGCAGGGATGGCAATCAGCCCCAGCATTTT

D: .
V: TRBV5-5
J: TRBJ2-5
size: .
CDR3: CATTEASVGETQYF
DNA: TGTGCCACAACAGAGGCTAGCGTGGGGGAGACCCAGTACTTC

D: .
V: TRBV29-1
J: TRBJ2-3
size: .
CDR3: CSVESLAGRVSTDTQYF
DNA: TGCAGCGTTGAAAGCTTGGCGGGGCGTGTGAGCACAGATACGCAGTATTTT

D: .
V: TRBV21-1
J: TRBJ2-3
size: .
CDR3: CASSTLGSDRNTDTQYF
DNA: TGTGCCAGCAGCACTTTGGGCTCCGACAGAAACACAGATACGCAGTATTTT

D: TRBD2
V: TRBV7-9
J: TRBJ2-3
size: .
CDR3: CASSGAFGGRATDTQYF
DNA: TGTGCCAGCAGCGGTGCGTTCGGCGGGAGGGCCACAGATACGCAGTATTTT

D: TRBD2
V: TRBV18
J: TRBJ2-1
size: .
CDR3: CASSPLAGGGEQFF
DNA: TGTGCCAGCTCACCGCTAGCGGGAGGGGGTGAGCAGTTCTTC

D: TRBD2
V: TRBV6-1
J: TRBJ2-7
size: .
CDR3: CASSEPPDRGLAGSYEQYF
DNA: TGTGCCAGCAGTGAACCACCCGACAGGGGACTAGCGGGATCCTACGAGCAGTACTTC

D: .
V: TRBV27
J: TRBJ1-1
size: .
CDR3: CASSLDPGQVDTEAFF
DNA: TGTGCCAGCAGTTTAGACCCGGGGCAGGTGGACACTGAAGCTTTCTTT

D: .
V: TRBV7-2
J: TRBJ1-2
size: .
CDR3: CASSTDTGNYGYTF
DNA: TGTGCCAGCAGCACAGATACAGGGAACTATGGCTACACCTTC

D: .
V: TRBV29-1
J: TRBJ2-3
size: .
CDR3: CSPLWGAGALDTQYF
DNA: TGCAGTCCGTTGTGGGGGGCGGGGGCTTTAGATACGCAGTATTTT

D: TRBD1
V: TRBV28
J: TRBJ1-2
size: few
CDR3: CASSFVGGKDGYTF
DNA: TGTGCCAGCAGTTTTGTAGGGGGCAAAGATGGCTACACCTTC

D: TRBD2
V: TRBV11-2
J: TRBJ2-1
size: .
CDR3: CASNPEWASGNHEQFF
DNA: TGTGCCAGCAATCCAGAGTGGGCTAGCGGGAACCATGAGCAGTTCTTC

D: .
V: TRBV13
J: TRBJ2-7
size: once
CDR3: CASSTLPDPYEQYF
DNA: TGTGCCAGCAGCACTCTACCTGACCCCTACGAGCAGTACTTC

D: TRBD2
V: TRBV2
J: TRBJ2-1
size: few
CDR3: CASSEATGRTSGRASHEQFF
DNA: TGTGCCAGCAGTGAAGCGACAGGGAGGACTAGCGGGAGGGCCTCCCATGAGCAGTTCTTC

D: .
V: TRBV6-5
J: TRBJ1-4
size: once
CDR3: CASSYDETTTNEKLFF
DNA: TGTGCCAGCAGTTACGACGAGACCACAACTAATGAAAAACTGTTTTTT

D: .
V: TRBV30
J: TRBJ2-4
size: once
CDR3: CAWGQTGLAKNIQYF
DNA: TGTGCCTGGGGACAGACAGGATTAGCCAAAAACATTCAGTACTTC

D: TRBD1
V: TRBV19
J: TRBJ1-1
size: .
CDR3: CASSYRGNTEAFF
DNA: TGTGCCAGTAGTTACAGGGGGAACACTGAAGCTTTCTTT

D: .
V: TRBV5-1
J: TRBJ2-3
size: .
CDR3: CASRRDQGREEGTDTQYF
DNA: TGCGCCAGCCGAAGGGACCAGGGGAGGGAAGAAGGCACAGATACGCAGTATTTT

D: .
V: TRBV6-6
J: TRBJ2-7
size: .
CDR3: CASSYIGAGEQYF
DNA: TGTGCCAGCAGTTACATCGGGGCGGGGGAGCAGTACTTC

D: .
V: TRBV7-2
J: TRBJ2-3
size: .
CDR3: CASSSSDTQYF
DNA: TGTGCCAGCAGCTCGTCAGATACGCAGTATTTT

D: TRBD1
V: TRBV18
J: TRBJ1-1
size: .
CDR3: CASSPDRGLGEAFF
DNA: TGTGCCAGCTCACCCGACAGGGGGCTGGGTGAAGCTTTCTTT

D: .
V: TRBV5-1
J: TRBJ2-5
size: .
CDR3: CASSLAGQRGETQYF
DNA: TGCGCCAGCAGCTTGGCCGGACAACGTGGGGAGACCCAGTACTTC

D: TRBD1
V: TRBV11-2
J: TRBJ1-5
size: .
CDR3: CASSLTGDGQPQHF
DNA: TGTGCCAGCAGCTTGACAGGGGACGGTCAGCCCCAGCATTTT

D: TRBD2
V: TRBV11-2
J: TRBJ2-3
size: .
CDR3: CASSSIAGVSDTQYF
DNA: TGTGCCAGCAGCTCCATAGCGGGAGTTTCAGATACGCAGTATTTT

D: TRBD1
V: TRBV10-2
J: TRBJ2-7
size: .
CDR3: CASSAGTVSYEQYF
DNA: TGCGCCAGCAGCGCCGGGACAGTCTCCTACGAGCAGTACTTC

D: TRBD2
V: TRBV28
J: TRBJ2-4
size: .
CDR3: CASSLISGLDKRAKNIQYF
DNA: TGTGCCAGCAGTTTAATCTCCGGACTAGATAAAAGGGCCAAAAACATTCAGTACTTC

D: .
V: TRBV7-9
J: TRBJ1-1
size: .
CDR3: CASSADGNAEAFF
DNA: TGTGCCAGCAGCGCTGACGGGAACGCTGAAGCTTTCTTT

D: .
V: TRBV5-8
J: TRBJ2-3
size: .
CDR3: CASSRRVVNSDTQYF
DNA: TGTGCCAGCAGTCGCAGGGTGGTAAATTCGGATACGCAGTATTTT

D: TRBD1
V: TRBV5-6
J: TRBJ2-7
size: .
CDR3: CASSPDRDESYEQYF
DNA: TGTGCCAGCAGCCCCGACAGGGATGAATCCTACGAGCAGTACTTC

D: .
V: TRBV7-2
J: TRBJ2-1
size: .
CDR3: CASSREVTDNNEQFF
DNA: TGTGCCAGCAGCCGTGAGGTAACAGACAACAATGAGCAGTTCTTC

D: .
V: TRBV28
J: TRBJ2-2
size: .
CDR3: CASSLIELEMNTGELFF
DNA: TGTGCCAGCAGTTTAATAGAGTTAGAGATGAACACCGGGGAGCTGTTTTTT

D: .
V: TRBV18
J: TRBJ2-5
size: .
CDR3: CASSAQGYQETQYF
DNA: TGTGCCAGCTCAGCGCAGGGATACCAAGAGACCCAGTACTTC

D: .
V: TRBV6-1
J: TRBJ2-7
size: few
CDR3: CASRDVSYEQYF
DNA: TGTGCCAGCAGGGACGTATCCTACGAGCAGTACTTC

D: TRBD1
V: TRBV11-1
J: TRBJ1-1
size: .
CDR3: CASRLQGAWTEAFF
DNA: TGTGCCAGCAGACTACAGGGGGCATGGACTGAAGCTTTCTTT

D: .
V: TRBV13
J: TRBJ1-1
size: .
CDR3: CASSSRTGNTEAFF
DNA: TGTGCCAGCAGCTCTCGGACGGGGAACACTGAAGCTTTCTTT

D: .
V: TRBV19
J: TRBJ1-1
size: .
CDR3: CASSIKDEDTEAFF
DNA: TGTGCCAGTAGTATTAAAGATGAGGACACTGAAGCTTTCTTT

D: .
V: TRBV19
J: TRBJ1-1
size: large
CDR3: CASNTGNTEAFF
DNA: TGTGCCAGTAATACAGGGAACACTGAAGCTTTCTTT

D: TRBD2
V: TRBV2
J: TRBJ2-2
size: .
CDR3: CASSVVAGEGTGELFF
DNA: TGTGCCAGCAGTGTGGTGGCGGGAGAGGGCACCGGGGAGCTGTTTTTT

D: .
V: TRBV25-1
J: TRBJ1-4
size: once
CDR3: CASSEQLAANEKLFF
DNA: TGTGCCAGCAGTGAACAATTAGCGGCTAATGAAAAACTGTTTTTT

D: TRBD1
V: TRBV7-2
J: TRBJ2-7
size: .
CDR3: CASSFQGVEQYF
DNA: TGTGCCAGCAGCTTCCAGGGGGTCGAGCAGTACTTC

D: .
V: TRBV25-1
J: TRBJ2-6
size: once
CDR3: CASSPEAGRSSGANVLTF
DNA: TGTGCCAGCAGCCCCGAGGCAGGGCGAAGCTCTGGGGCCAACGTCCTGACTTTC

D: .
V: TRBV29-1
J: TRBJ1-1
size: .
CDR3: CSVEMVQNTEAFF
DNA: TGCAGCGTTGAAATGGTACAGAACACTGAAGCTTTCTTT

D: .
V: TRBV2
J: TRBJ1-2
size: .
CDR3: CASTDGTNYGYTF
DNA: TGTGCCAGCACGGACGGCACTAACTATGGCTACACCTTC

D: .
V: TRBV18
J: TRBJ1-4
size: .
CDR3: CASSPPRQGTNEKLFF
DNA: TGTGCCAGCTCCCCACCCCGGCAGGGTACTAATGAAAAACTGTTTTTT

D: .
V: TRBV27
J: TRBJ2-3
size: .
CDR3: CATQGEYPDTQYF
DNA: TGTGCCACCCAAGGGGAGTACCCTGATACGCAGTATTTT

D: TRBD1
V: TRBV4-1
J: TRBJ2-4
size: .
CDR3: CASSQDSDRGKNIQYF
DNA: TGCGCCAGCAGCCAAGATAGTGACAGGGGTAAAAACATTCAGTACTTC

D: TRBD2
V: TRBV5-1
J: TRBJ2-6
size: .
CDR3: CASSLRLAGVSSGANVLTF
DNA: TGCGCCAGCAGCCTACGACTAGCGGGGGTGAGCTCTGGGGCCAACGTCCTGACTTTC

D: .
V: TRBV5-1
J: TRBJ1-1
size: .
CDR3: CASRTTGTQNTEAFF
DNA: TGCGCCAGCAGGACGACCGGGACCCAGAACACTGAAGCTTTCTTT

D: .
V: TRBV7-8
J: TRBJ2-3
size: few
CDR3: CASSLAGYPDTQYF
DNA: TGTGCCAGCAGCTTAGCAGGCTACCCAGATACGCAGTATTTT

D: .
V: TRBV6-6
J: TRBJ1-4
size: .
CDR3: CASSYFGGAGEKLFF
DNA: TGTGCCAGCAGTTACTTCGGGGGCGCGGGTGAAAAACTGTTTTTT

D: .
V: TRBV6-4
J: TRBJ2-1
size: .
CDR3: CASSDLPPGEQFF
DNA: TGTGCCAGCAGTGACTTACCGCCAGGTGAGCAGTTCTTC